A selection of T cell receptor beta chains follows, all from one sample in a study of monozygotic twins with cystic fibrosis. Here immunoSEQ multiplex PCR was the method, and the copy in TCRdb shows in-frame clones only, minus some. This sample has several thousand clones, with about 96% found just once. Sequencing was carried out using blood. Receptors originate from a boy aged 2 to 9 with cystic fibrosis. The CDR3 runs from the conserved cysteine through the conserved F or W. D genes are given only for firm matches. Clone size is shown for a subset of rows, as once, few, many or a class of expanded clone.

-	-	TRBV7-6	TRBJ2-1	TGTGCCAGCAGCTTAGCAGTCTACAATGAGCAGTTCTTC	CASSLAVYNEQFF
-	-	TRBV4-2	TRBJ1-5	TGTGCCAGCAGACCCCTAAACCGGGGGGAGGGAAATCGTCAGCCCCAGCATTTT	CASRPLNRGEGNRQPQHF
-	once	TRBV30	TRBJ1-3	TGTGCCTGGAATCTGGGCTTCGGCTCTGGAAACACCATATATTTT	CAWNLGFGSGNTIYF
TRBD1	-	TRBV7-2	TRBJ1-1	TGTGCCAGCAGCCTCCAGGGGGCTAGAGGCGCTGAAGCTTTCTTT	CASSLQGARGAEAFF
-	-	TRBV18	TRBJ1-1	TGTGCCAGCTCCCAGGACAGTGAAGCTTTCTTT	CASSQDSEAFF
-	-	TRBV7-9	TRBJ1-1	TGTGCCAGCAGCTTAAGGGAGGGGAGGACTGAAGCTTTCTTT	CASSLREGRTEAFF
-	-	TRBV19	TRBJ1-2	TGTGCCAGTAGTATGGCGGGCACAACCTCTATGGGCTACACCTTC	CASSMAGTTSMGYTF
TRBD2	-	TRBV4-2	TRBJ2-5	TGTGCCAGCAGCCAACCCGGACTAGCGGGGGGGCAAGAGACCCAGTACTTC	CASSQPGLAGGQETQYF
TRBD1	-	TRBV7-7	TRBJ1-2	TGTGCCAGCAGCACCAAGGGACAGGGGTTGAACTATGGCTACACCTTC	CASSTKGQGLNYGYTF
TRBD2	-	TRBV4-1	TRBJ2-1	TGCGCCAGCAGCACACGACTAGCGGGGGGTAATGAGCAGTTCTTC	CASSTRLAGGNEQFF
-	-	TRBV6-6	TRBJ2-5	TGTGCCAGCAGTTCCGCTAGCGAGACCCAGTACTTC	CASSSASETQYF
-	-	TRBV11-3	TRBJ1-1	TGTGCCAGCAGCTTAGGAGGGAACACTGAAGCTTTCTTT	CASSLGGNTEAFF
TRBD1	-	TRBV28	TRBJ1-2	TGTGCCAGCAGTTTTAGGGGGGACAGACTTTTATCCTATGGCTACACCTTC	CASSFRGDRLLSYGYTF
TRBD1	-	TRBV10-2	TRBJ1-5	TGCGCCAGCAGTGATTCAGGGGGAGTCCAGCCCCAGCATTTT	CASSDSGGVQPQHF
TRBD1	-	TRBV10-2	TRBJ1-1	TGCGCCAGCAGTGTGATCAGGGGGTCCGGCACTGAAGCTTTCTTT	CASSVIRGSGTEAFF
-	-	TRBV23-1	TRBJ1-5	TGCGCCAGCAGTCCCAAAAGCACTGGCAATCAGCCCCAGCATTTT	CASSPKSTGNQPQHF
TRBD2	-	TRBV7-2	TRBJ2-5	TGTGCCAGCAGCTTAGTCAGCGGGGGGGGAGAGACCCAGTACTTC	CASSLVSGGGETQYF
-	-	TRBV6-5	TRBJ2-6	TGTGCCAGCAGTTACGGTGGGGCCAACGTCCTGACTTTC	CASSYGGANVLTF
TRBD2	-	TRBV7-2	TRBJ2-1	TGTGCCAGCAGCTTAGTCGCGGCGCGGGGGGGCCACAATGAGCAGTTCTTC	CASSLVAARGGHNEQFF
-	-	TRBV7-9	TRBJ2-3	TGTGCCAGCAGCGGGTCCCTGGGCGGGGGCGCAGATACGCAGTATTTT	CASSGSLGGGADTQYF
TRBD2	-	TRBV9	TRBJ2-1	TGTGCCAGCAGCGTAGGTCGAGCGGGGGACAATGAGCAGTTCTTC	CASSVGRAGDNEQFF
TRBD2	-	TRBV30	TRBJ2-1	TGTGCCTCCACTTGGACTAGCGGGGGGCATGAGCAGTTCTTC	CASTWTSGGHEQFF
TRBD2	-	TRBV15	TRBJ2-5	TGTGCCACCAGCAGAGAGGCTAGCGGGGGGGACATGTACCAAGAGACCCAGTACTTC	CATSREASGGDMYQETQYF
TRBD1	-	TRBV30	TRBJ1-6	TGTGCCTGGACGGGACAGGGGGCCTCACCCCTCCACTTT	CAWTGQGASPLHF
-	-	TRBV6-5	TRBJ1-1	TGTGCCAGCAGTGAACCCGCACCATTCAATGAAGCTTTCTTT	CASSEPAPFNEAFF
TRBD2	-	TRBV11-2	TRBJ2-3	TGTGCCAGCAGCTTACTAGCGGGGGTTTTAACAGATACGCAGTATTTT	CASSLLAGVLTDTQYF
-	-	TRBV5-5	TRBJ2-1	TGTGCCAACCTGACAGGTTTCGCGTACAATGAGCAGTTCTTC	CANLTGFAYNEQFF
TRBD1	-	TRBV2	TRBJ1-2	TGTGCCAGCAGTGAACAGGGGGCCGGCTATGGCTACACCTTC	CASSEQGAGYGYTF
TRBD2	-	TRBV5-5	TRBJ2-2	TGTGCCAGCAGCTCCCACCTGGGACTAGACACCGGGGAGCTGTTTTTT	CASSSHLGLDTGELFF
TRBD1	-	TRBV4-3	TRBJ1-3	TGCGCCAGCAGCCCCGGGACAGTCGGAAACACCATATATTTT	CASSPGTVGNTIYF
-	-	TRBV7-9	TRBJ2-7	TGTGCCAGCAGCTTAGACCCCCCAACTTACGAGCAGTACTTC	CASSLDPPTYEQYF
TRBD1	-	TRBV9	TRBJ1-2	TGTGCCAGCAGCGACCCGGACAGGGGAGGAACTATGCACGGCTACACCTTC	CASSDPDRGGTMHGYTF
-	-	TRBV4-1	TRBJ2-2	TGCGCCAGCAGCCAAGTATTTGGCTTCACCGGGGAGCTGTTTTTT	CASSQVFGFTGELFF